This is a list of T cell receptor beta chains from one sample in a study of OX40 agonist ivuxolimab in advanced cancers. Sequenced by immunoSEQ multiplex PCR; TCRdb stores in-frame clones only, minus some. The table has 60,000 to 85,000 clones, roughly nine tenths seen once; the top ten hold about 0.4%. The sequenced sample was CD4+ or CD8+ T cells sorted from blood, obtained in a trial of the OX40 agonist ivuxolimab. These receptors were collected from an adult with an advanced solid tumor such as melanoma, head and neck, liver or kidney cancer. Both conserved end residues are part of each CDR3. The D gene is left open where the match is weak.

cdr3_length j_call d_call v_call cdr3_aa
16 TRBJ2-5 TRBD1 TRBV28 CASSLGDREREETQYF
14 TRBJ2-1 TRBD1 TRBV11-3 CASSHGQGKYEQFF
13 TRBJ2-1 TRBD2 TRBV14 CASSFKPGLEQFF
15 TRBJ2-7 TRBD2 TRBV2 CASRPTSGSVGEQYF
15 TRBJ2-3 TRBD2 TRBV9 CASSVLLAEGDTQYF
19 TRBJ2-2 TRBD2 TRBV4-1 CASSQSTSGGVANTGELFF
15 TRBJ2-3 TRBD2 TRBV6-5 CASTRTSPGTDTQYF
15 TRBJ1-3 - TRBV11-2 CASSLFQFSGNTIYF
15 TRBJ2-3 TRBD2 TRBV30 CAWSRLAGGTDTQYF
16 TRBJ1-5 TRBD1 TRBV7-6 CASSLGTGGYNQPQHF
13 TRBJ1-1 - TRBV27 CASSPKGYTEAFF
16 TRBJ1-1 TRBD1 TRBV28 CASSSPGTGLNTEAFF
14 TRBJ1-5 TRBD1 TRBV2 CASRWGTGDQPQHF
16 TRBJ2-1 TRBD2 TRBV18 CASSPSTSGGAGEQFF
14 TRBJ2-3 - TRBV5-1 CASSLGRGTDTQYF
14 TRBJ1-5 TRBD1 TRBV19 CASSLRTGQRPQHF
12 TRBJ2-7 - TRBV10-3 CAISESDYEQYF
14 TRBJ1-2 TRBD1 TRBV2 CASSEGQAGYGYTF
13 TRBJ1-1 TRBD1 TRBV7-2 CASSVHRGTEAFF